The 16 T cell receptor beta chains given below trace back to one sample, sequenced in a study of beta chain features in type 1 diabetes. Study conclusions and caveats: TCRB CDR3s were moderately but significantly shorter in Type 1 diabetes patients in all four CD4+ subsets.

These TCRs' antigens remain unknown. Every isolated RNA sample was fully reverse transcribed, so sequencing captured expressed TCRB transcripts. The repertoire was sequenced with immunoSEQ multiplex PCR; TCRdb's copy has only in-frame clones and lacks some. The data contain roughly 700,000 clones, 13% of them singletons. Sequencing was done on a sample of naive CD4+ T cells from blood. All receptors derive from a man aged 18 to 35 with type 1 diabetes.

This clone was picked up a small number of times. In DNA form, the CDR3 reads TGTGCCAGCAGTTACGGTGGGGAAAATTCACCCCTCCACTTT. It encodes CASSYGGENSPLHF. V and J are TRBV6-6 and TRBJ1-6, with D unclear. V was clipped by 2 bases and J by 7 bases, with 9 bases between them. Germline V gene lookup returns CDR1 MNHNY and CDR2 SVGAGI (reference sequence). The CDR3 covers 14 residues.

CDR3 protein: CASSLAGTGRNEQYF. The CDR3 DNA reads as TGCGCCAGCAGCTTGGCCGGGACAGGGAGGAACGAGCAGTACTTC. J is TRBJ2-7 and V is TRBV5-1; TRBD1 matches at 9 bases. CDR3 length: 15 amino acids. V shed 0 bases, J shed 5 bases, and the junction held 6 bases outside the gene matches. Per the germline V gene, CDR1 is SGHRS and CDR2 is YFSETQ.

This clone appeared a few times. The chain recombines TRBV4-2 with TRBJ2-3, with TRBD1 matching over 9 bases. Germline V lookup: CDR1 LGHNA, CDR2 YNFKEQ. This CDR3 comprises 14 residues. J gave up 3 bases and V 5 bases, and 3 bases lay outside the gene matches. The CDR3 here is CASSLTGGTDTQYF. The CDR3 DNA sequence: TGTGCCAGCAGCTTGACAGGGGGTACAGATACGCAGTATTTT.

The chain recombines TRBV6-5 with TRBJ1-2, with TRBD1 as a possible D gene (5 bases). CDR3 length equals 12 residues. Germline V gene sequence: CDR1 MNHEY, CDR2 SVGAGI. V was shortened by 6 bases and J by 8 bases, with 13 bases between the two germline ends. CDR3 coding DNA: TGTGCCAGCAGGGGGGATAAGAACGGCTACACCTTC. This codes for CASRGDKNGYTF.

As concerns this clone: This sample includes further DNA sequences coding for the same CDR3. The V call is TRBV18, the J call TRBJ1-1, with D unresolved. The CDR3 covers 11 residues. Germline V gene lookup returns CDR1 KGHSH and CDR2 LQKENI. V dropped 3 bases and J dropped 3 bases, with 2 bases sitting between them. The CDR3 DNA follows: TGTGCCAGCTCACCGGACACTGAAGCTTTCTTT. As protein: CASSPDTEAFF.

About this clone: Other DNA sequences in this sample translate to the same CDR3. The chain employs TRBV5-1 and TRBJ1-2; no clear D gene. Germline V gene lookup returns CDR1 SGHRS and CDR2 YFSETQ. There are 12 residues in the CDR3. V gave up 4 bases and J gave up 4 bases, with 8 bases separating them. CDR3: CASSLDIYGYTF. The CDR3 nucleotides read TGCGCCAGCAGCCTCGACATCTATGGCTACACCTTC.

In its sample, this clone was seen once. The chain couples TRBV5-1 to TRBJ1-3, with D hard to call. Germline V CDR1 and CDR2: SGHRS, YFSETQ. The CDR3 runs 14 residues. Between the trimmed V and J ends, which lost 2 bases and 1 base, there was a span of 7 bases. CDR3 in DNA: TGCGCCAGCAGCTTCGGTTATTCTGGAAACACCATATATTTT. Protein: CASSFGYSGNTIYF.

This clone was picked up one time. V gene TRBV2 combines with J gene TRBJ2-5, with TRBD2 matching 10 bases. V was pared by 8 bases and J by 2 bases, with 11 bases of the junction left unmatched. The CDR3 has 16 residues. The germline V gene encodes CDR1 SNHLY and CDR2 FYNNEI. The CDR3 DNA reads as TGTGCCAGCGCCTCAGGTCTAGCGGGGGATCAAGAGACCCAGTACTTC. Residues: CASASGLAGDQETQYF.

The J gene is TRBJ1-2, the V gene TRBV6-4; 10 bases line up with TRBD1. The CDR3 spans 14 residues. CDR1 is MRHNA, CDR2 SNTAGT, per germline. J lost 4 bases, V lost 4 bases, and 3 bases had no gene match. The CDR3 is CASSAWTGGYGYTF. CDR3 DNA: TGTGCCAGCAGTGCCTGGACAGGGGGCTATGGCTACACCTTC.

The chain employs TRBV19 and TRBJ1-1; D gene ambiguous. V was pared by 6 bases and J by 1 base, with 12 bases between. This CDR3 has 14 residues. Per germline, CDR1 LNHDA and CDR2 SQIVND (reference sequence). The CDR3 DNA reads TGTGCCAGTAGGGGCGGTACCGCGAACACTGAAGCTTTCTTT. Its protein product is CASRGGTANTEAFF.

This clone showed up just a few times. This CDR3 reads CAWSSGFYGYTF. The CDR3 DNA reads as TGTGCCTGGAGTAGCGGGTTCTATGGCTACACCTTC. This chain connects TRBV30 to TRBJ1-2; unclear D gene. Deletions cut 2 bases from V and 4 bases from J, with 8 bases between. Germline values: CDR1 GTSNPN, CDR2 SVGIG (reference sequence). The CDR3 loop spans 12 amino acids.

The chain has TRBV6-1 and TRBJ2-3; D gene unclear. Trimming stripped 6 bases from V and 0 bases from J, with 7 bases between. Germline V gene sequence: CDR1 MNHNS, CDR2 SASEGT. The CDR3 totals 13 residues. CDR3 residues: CASSVGSTDTQYF. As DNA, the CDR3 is TGTGCCAGCAGCGTGGGAAGCACAGATACGCAGTATTTT.

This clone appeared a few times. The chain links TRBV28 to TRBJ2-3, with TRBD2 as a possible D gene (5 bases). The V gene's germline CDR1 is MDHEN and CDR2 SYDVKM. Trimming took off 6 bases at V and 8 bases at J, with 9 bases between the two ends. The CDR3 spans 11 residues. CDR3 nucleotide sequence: TGTGCCAGCAGGTTTGAGGGTACGCAGTATTTT. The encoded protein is CASRFEGTQYF. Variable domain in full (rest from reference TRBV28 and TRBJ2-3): DVKVTQSSRYLVKRTGEKVFLECVQDMDHENMFWYRQDPGLGLRLIYFSYDVKMKEKGDIPEGYSVSREKKERFSLILESASTNQTSMYLCASRFEGTQYFGPGTRLTVL.

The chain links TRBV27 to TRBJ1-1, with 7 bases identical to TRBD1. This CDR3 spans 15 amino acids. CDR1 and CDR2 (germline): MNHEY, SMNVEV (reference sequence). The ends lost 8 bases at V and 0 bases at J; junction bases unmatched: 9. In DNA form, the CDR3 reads TGTGCCAGCCAGTTAACAGGGGTGATGAACACTGAAGCTTTCTTT. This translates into CASQLTGVMNTEAFF.

The CDR3 spells CALARGTGGRLAKNIQYF. The DNA of the CDR3 is TGTGCCCTGGCCCGCGGGACAGGGGGGCGTCTAGCCAAAAACATTCAGTACTTC. This sequence joins TRBV30 and TRBJ2-4, with 11 bases lining up with TRBD1. This CDR3 has 18 residues. CDR1 is GTSNPN and CDR2 is SVGIG in the germline V gene (reference sequence). After removal of 8 bases from V and 0 bases from J, the junction contained 15 bases not matched to a gene. Complete variable domain (other parts from reference TRBV30 and TRBJ2-4): SQTIHQWPATLVQPVGSPLSLECTVEGTSNPNLYWYRQAAGRGLQLLFYSVGIGQISSEVPQNLSASRPQDRQFILSSKKLLLSDSGFYLCALARGTGGRLAKNIQYFGAGTRLSVL.

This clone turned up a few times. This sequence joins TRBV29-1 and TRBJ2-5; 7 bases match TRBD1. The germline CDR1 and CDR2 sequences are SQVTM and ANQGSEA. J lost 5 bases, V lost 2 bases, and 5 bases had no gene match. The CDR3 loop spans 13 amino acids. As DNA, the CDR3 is TGCAGCGTTGAAAAGGGGGCAGGGGAGACCCAGTACTTC. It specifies CSVEKGAGETQYF. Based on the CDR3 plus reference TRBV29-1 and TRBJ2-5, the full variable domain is SAVISQKPSRDICQRGTSLTIQCQVDSQVTMMFWYRQQPGQSLTLIATANQGSEATYESGFVIDKFPISRPNLTFSTLTVSNMSPEDSSIYLCSVEKGAGETQYFGPGTRLLVL.